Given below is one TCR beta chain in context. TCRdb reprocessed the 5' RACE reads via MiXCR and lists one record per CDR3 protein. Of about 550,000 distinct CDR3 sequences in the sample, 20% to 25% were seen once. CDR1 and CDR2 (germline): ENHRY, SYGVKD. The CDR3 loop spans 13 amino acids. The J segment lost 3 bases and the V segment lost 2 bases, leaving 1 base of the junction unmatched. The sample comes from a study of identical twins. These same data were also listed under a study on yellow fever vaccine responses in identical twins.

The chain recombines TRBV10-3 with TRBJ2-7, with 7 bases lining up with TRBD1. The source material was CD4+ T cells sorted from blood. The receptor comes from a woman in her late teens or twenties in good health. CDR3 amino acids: CAISETGVYEQYF. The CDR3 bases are TGTGCCATCAGTGAGACAGGGGTCTACGAGCAGTACTTC.